Below, one T cell receptor beta chain is given with its context. What it binds is unknown. The CDR3 extends over 12 amino acids. Germline assignment: CDR1 KGHSH and CDR2 LQKENI. Trimming cost V 4 bases and J 4 bases, with 7 bases left between them. The PCR was carried out with 60 Vbeta primers and 13 Jbeta primers. The table came from immunoSEQ multiplex PCR; TCRdb's copy has only in-frame clones and leaves some out. This table has about 140,000 clones, 79% appearing once. The record originates from a study of cytomegalovirus exposure and HLA in healthy donors. Findings and caveats of the study: Researchers reported that three CMV-associated chains were confirmed in vitro as CMV antigen-specific. Analyzed later, most CMV-associated TCR beta chains appeared HLA-restricted.

As for the donors, each was a healthy bone marrow donor. Donors were ostensibly healthy at sampling, although undocumented immune exposures were probable. The sequence came from a man aged 18 to 30 in good health and CMV-seronegative. The sample consisted of PBMCs. The V gene is TRBV18, the J gene TRBJ1-2; D call uncertain. DNA of the CDR3: TGTGCCAGCTCACAGGCGGGCTATGGCTACACCTTC. It is translated as CASSQAGYGYTF.